The present T cell receptor (beta chain) was sequenced within a study of human thymus T cells (dated by TCRdb to about 2020). Regarding the research as a whole: The study described the TCR alpha and beta repertoires in about eight infant thymus samples and a few matching peripheral blood samples. Donor ages ranged from about 7 to 244 days, and the cohort comprised over 5 male and a couple of female infants. Study-level results and caveats: Usage of V and J gene segments appeared to be biased in both the thymic and the peripheral blood repertoires. On average, thymus samples gave roughly 800,000 unique TCRB clonotypes, whereas blood samples gave roughly 86,000. According to the related research, thymic TCR repertoires were highly overlapping among unrelated individuals.

With respect to this clone: Its cognate antigen has yet to be identified. It has no much larger one-base neighbor in the sample; base qualities were not kept.

Per the germline V gene, SGHTA is the CDR1 and FQGNSA is the CDR2. The CDR3, from cysteine to phenylalanine, totals 15 residues. Only the CDR3 portion is preserved as DNA: 45 bases, with reading frame beginning at the first base. Between the V and J ends, shortened by 4 bases and 5 bases respectively, the junction contains 18 bases. Using the immunoSEQ multiplex PCR assay, the TCRB and TCRAD loci were amplified from a standardized quantity of quality-controlled genomic DNA. The V(D)J region was spanned by amplicons of a length sufficient to cover the CDR3 and to identify V and J genes. Amplicon sequencing was performed on an Illumina platform through the commercial immunoSEQ service. The paper's processing steps were these. Primer bias and sequencing errors were corrected as previously described, and TCRAD and TCRB were defined on the basis of the IMGT database. Repertoires were analysed with immunoSEQ Analyzer 3.0 and VDJTools, covering basic statistics, V/J segment usage, diversity estimates, rarefaction and pairwise overlap. Chao1, ChaoE, Efron-Thisted, Shannon and inverse Simpson indices were used to estimate diversity, which was also estimated on datasets down-sampled to the smallest sample. Repertoire overlap was assessed by strict matching of CDR3 nucleotide sequence, V gene and J gene, and clustering was done by Jaccard-based multidimensional scaling. The table was pulled from immuneACCESS by TCRdb, which kept in-frame rearrangements only. Such tables lose some clones; where checked, under half of the loss comes from unresolved V genes, and the rest has no known cause. V and J calls and clone size follow that table, whereas D and trimming were derived from the DNA. In this sample the table shows tens of thousands of clones, 90% to 95% of which occur a single time. The top ten constitute around 0.03% of the sample.

Thymus tissue was collected as surgical resects that were removed during corrective cardiac surgery. Immunologically healthy infants undergoing open corrective cardiac surgery for congenital heart defects in Finland were used as donors. After being mechanically released from the tissue, thymocytes were kept at -70 degrees C in pellets of about 8.5-30 million cells. Genomic DNA was extracted from frozen cell pellets with a QIAsymphony instrument. The rearranged chain carries TRBV7-2 and TRBJ2-7, with no D gene named confidently. This sequence originates from a girl in the first two years of life with a congenital heart defect but otherwise immunologically healthy. Sample: thymus tissue. Here the CDR3 is given as CASSSLWPPLDEQYF. In nucleotides, the sequence is TGTGCCAGCAGCTCCCTGTGGCCACCTCTTGACGAGCAGTACTTC.